This T cell receptor beta chain is drawn from a study of T cells in localized non-small cell lung cancer. This clone was counted a few times. CDR1 MNHNY and CDR2 SVGAGI come from the germline V gene (reference sequence). This CDR3 has 15 residues. Trimming at V came to 2 bases and at J to 2 bases, leaving 5 bases not matched to a gene. Profiled with immunoSEQ multiplex PCR; TCRdb holds only in-frame clones, not every one. The sample carries 20,000 to 25,000 clones, roughly 84% recorded once. The rearrangement uses TRBV6-6 and TRBJ2-5; 7 positions match TRBD2. This sequence was found in a man between 40 and 70 years old with stage I lung adenocarcinoma. This specimen consisted of peripheral blood, obtained before any cancer treatment. CDR3 region: CASSYTGTIQETQYF. CDR3 bases: TGTGCCAGCAGTTACACCGGGACTATTCAAGAGACCCAGTACTTC.